The TCR beta chain under discussion was sequenced for a study of vaccination and CD4 T cells after COVID-19. An Oncomine TCR Beta short-read assay was used to sequence the DNA from cultured CD4+ T cells. TCRdb ran MiXCR on the PCR reads and lists one entry per CDR3 protein. This table holds 3,600 or so distinct CDR3 sequences, roughly 15% found once. This clonotype was seen a few times. Antigen specificity is unknown. The CDR3 is 13 residues long. Germline lookup yields CDR1 SGDLS and CDR2 YYNGEE. The ends were cut back, 3 bases at V and 5 bases at J, with 11 bases in the middle. Treatment in this sample: approximately 10-day PBMC culture with coronavirus spike peptide pools or control peptides (ViraFEST assay).

This chain joins TRBV9 and TRBJ1-2; TRBD1 is a possible D gene (5 bases). Sequences were obtained from CD4+ T cells from blood, cultured in vitro. The TCR sequence derives from a human donor who had recovered from COVID-19. Here the CDR3 DNA reads TGTGCCAGCAGCGAAGCAGGGTGGTATGGCTACACCTTC. This translates into CASSEAGWYGYTF. Full variable domain (remainder filled in from reference TRBV9 and TRBJ1-2): DSGVTQTPKHLITATGQRVTLRCSPRSGDLSVYWYQQSLDQGLQFLIQYYNGEERAKGNILERFSAQQFPDLHSELNLSSLELGDSALYFCASSEAGWYGYTFGSGTRLTVV.